The entry below describes one T cell receptor beta chain. The target of this receptor is not known. No base quality values were provided; no much bigger clone lies one nucleotide off. The CDR3 contains 14 residues, cysteine and phenylalanine counted. Of the read, only the CDR3 DNA is kept; its 42 bases are in frame from base 1. Trimmed from V: 6 bases; trimmed from J: 8 bases; junction bases lacking a gene match: 7. Based on the germline V gene (reference sequence), the CDR1 and CDR2 sequences are MNHNY and SVGAGI. These data originate in a study of a mutant IDH1 vaccine in newly diagnosed glioma (dated by TCRdb to the early 2020s). Turning to the overall study: Patients received eight vaccinations in weeks 1, 3, 5, 7, 11, 15, 19 and 23, corresponding to visits V03 through V10. Vaccination started 4-6 weeks after radiotherapy alone, or was given together with temozolomide cycles in the groups whose treatment included chemotherapy. Of the roughly 30 treated patients, about 62% were male and around 38% were female, and a mean age of approximately 40 years was recorded. Before enrollment, patients had received standard therapy of radiotherapy alone, temozolomide alone, or radiochemotherapy with temozolomide; most received the combination. Peripheral blood samples were drawn at six visits, namely V03 (baseline), V05, V07, V10, V12 and V13. Longitudinal TCRB deep sequencing was performed for about two dozen treated patients wherever samples were available for exploratory analyses. Findings and caveats that apply to the study as a whole: Pseudoprogression seemed to be unrelated to changes in the top peripheral T cell clonotypes found by TCRB sequencing. According to the authors, sample limitations meant that analyses of patient blood samples could not be reproduced. Selection of PBMC samples for TCRB deep sequencing was based on availability. Across multiple MHC alleles, vaccine-induced immune responses were seen in approximately 93% of patients.

Libraries came from the immunoSEQ multiplex PCR assay. Following the manufacturer's protocol, the hsTCRB Kit was used to amplify rearranged TCR beta chain sequences. TCRB libraries were sequenced on an Illumina MiSeq. In the original analysis: The kit vendor's proprietary platform handled demultiplexing, trimming and gene mapping. Sourced from immuneACCESS, this table was stored by TCRdb with only in-frame sequences that have V and J called. A share of the clones is absent; for the studies checked, an unresolved V gene accounts for under half, and the remainder has no known explanation. V, J and clone size derive from that table, while D and trimming were established from the DNA sequence. Present in this sample are roughly 60,000 clones, 80% of which were seen just once. The ten largest clones represent 6.2% of the sample. The time point label, read with the paper, signifies: week 23, last vaccination. Every vaccine dose consisted of 300 ug of a 20-mer mutant IDH1 peptide in Montanide, administered subcutaneously together with topical imiquimod. The donors had newly diagnosed IDH1-mutant astrocytomas of WHO grade 3 or 4 that showed loss of nuclear ATRX. The samples were drawn from NOA16, a multicentre, single-arm, open-label phase I trial in Germany that tested a mutant IDH1 peptide vaccine in humans for the first time. The DNeasy Blood and Tissue Kit was used to extract genomic DNA from EDTA blood for TCRB sequencing.

Here the sequenced sample was PBMCs, taken from a glioma patient whose treatment included an IDH1 peptide vaccine. The sequence was collected from a man between 35 and 55 years old with glioma. Recombination connected TRBV6-6 to TRBJ2-1; 10 bases in between match TRBD2. The DNA reads as follows: TGTGCCAGCAGGTCAGCGGGGGGGGGTTATGAGCAGTTCTTC. This is translated as CASRSAGGGYEQFF.